This T cell receptor beta chain was identified during a study of technical replicates of blood from four donors. Clones were read by immunoSEQ multiplex PCR, and TCRdb kept only the in-frame ones, dropping some. The sample consists of over 55,000 clones, roughly 96% of them appearing once. With V trimmed by 4 bases and J by 2 bases, 8 bases remained unmatched. This CDR3 spans 16 amino acids. CDR1 and CDR2 (germline): SGHRS, YFSETQ. This chain joins TRBV5-1 and TRBJ1-3; TRBD1 matches at 8 bases. Sequencing was performed on T cells isolated from PBMCs. This clonotype was obtained from a human donor in good health. The CDR3 loop reads CASSPKMTGAGNTIYF. The CDR3, as DNA: TGCGCCAGCAGCCCAAAAATGACAGGGGCTGGAAACACCATATATTTT.